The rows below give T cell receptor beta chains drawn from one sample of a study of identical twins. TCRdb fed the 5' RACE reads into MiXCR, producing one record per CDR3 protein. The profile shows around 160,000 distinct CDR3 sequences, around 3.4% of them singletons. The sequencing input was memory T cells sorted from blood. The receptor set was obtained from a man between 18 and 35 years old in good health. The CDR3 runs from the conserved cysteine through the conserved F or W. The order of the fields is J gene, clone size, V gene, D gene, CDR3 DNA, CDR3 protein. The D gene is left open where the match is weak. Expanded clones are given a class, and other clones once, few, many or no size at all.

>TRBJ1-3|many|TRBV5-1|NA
TGCGCCAGCAGCTTGGATGCGGTGGGCTCTGGAAACACCATATATTTT
CASSLDAVGSGNTIYF
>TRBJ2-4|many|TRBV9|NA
TGTGCCAGCAGCGTAGGGTGGGGAGGGGGAAACATTCAGTACTTC
CASSVGWGGGNIQYF
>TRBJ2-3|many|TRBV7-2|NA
TGTGCCAGCAGCTCGGAACTAGTTTCCATTAGCACAGATACGCAGTATTTT
CASSSELVSISTDTQYF
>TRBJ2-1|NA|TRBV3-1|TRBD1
TGTGCCAGCAGCTTCGGGACAGGGGGGCTCTATGAGCAGTTCTTC
CASSFGTGGLYEQFF
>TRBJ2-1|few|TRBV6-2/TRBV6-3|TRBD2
TGTGCCAGCAGTCAGAGGGGACTAGCGGGACGCTCCTACAATGAGCAGTTCTTC
CASSQRGLAGRSYNEQFF
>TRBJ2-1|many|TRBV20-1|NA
TGCAGTGGCATCTCGGACGGGAGTACCTACAATGAGCAGTTCTTC
CSGISDGSTYNEQFF
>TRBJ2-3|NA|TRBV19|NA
TGTGCCAGTAGTCGAGACAGAGTCACAGATACGCAGTATTTT
CASSRDRVTDTQYF
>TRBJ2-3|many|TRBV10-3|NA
TGTGCCATCAGTGACTCCATGGAGGTGGGCACAGATACGCAGTATTTT
CAISDSMEVGTDTQYF
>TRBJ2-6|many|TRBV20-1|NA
TGCAGTGCTAGAGGGGCATCTGGGGCCAACGTCCTGACTTTC
CSARGASGANVLTF
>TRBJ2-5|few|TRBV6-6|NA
TGTGCCAGCAGTACCGCTGTAGAGACCCAGTACTTC
CASSTAVETQYF
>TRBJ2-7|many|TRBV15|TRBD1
TGTGCCACCAGCTACCAGACAGGGGCCCCGTCCTTC
CATSYQTGAPSF
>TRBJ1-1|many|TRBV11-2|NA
TGTGCCAGCAGTTCGCCCGGGGCGAACACTGAAGCTTTCTTT
CASSSPGANTEAFF
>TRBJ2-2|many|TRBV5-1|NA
TGCGCCAGCAGCTTGGCTACTCGCGGATACACCGGGGAGCTGTTTTTT
CASSLATRGYTGELFF
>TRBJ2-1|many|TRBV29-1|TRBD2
TGCAGCGGAAGCGGGAGTGGCTCCTACAATGAGCAGTTCTTC
CSGSGSGSYNEQFF
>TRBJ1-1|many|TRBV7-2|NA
TGTGCCAGCAGCTTAGGGGGACAATCGGATGTGAACACTGAAGCTTTCTTT
CASSLGGQSDVNTEAFF
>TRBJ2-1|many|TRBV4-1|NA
TGCGCCAGCACAAAGGGGGGACCCTTTGAGCAGTTCTTC
CASTKGGPFEQFF
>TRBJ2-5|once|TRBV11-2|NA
TGTGCCAGCAGCTTAGGCGTGAGGGCCGGGGAGACCCAGTACTTC
CASSLGVRAGETQYF
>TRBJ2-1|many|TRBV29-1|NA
TGCAGCGTTTACACGGCAAACAATGAGCAGTTCTTC
CSVYTANNEQFF
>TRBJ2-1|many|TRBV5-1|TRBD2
TGCGCCAGCAGCTTGCAAGCGGGAGACGTCGATGAGCAGTTCTTC
CASSLQAGDVDEQFF
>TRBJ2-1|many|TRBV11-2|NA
TGTGCCAGCAGCGGTCGGGGCCCCGAGCAGTTCTTC
CASSGRGPEQFF
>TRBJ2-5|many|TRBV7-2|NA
TGTGCCAGCAGCTCGAGCCAAGAGACCCAGTACTTC
CASSSSQETQYF
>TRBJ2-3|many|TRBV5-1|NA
TGCGCCAGCAGCTTAAGACACAGGGCTGTGGCAGATACGCAGTATTTT
CASSLRHRAVADTQYF
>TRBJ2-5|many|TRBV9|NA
TGTGCCAGCAGCACTGGACAGACAAGCAATCAAGAGACCCAGTACTTC
CASSTGQTSNQETQYF